This T cell receptor (beta chain) was sequenced during a study of T cells in women clearing cervical HPV infection. Sequencing used immunoSEQ multiplex PCR; TCRdb keeps in-frame clones, though not all of them. The data include 25,000 to 40,000 clones; the top ten clones carry about 4.5%. In regard to this clone: The missing CDR3 end, 3 residues past where the read stops, is filled in from the germline J gene.

The V gene end was trimmed by 3 bases and the J gene end by 6 bases; junction bases not matched to a gene: 5. The CDR3 runs 16 residues. Germline values: CDR1 KGHSH, CDR2 LQKENI. The source is a woman between 18 and 70 years old with a cervical HPV16 infection that either progressed to CIN3+ or cleared (not recorded which). The sequencing input was blood buffy coat. The V and J genes are TRBV18 and TRBJ2-1; TRBD2 matches at 13 bases. CDR3 in amino acids: CASSPTGLAGVNEQFF. The CDR3 bases that were read are TGTGCCAGCTCACCGACAGGACTAGCGGGAGTCAATGAG.